Listed below are T cell receptor beta chains from one sample, sequenced in a study of radiotherapy plus CTLA-4 blockade in lung cancer. Here immunoSEQ multiplex PCR was the method, and the copy in TCRdb shows in-frame clones only, minus some. The data contain tens of thousands of clones, roughly 77% of them singletons. The input for sequencing was peripheral blood, taken from a patient treated with radiotherapy plus ipilimumab. The source is a human donor with non-small cell lung cancer who had a complete response to radiotherapy plus ipilimumab. Both conserved end residues are part of each CDR3. A D gene is named only where the DNA matches it firmly. Clone size appears in some rows only: once, few, many, or a class for an expanded clone.

abundance,v_gene,d_gene,j_gene,CDR3nt,CDR3aa
NA,TRBV18,NA,TRBJ2-2,TGTGCCAGCTCACCACAGCCAACGCCGAACACCGGGGAGCTGTTTTTT,CASSPQPTPNTGELFF
few,TRBV29-1,NA,TRBJ1-1,TGCAGCGTTAAACGAACTAACACTGAAGCTTTCTTT,CSVKRTNTEAFF
NA,TRBV27,TRBD1,TRBJ1-2,TGTGCCAGCAGACCTTACGACAGGGCCTATGGCTACACCTTC,CASRPYDRAYGYTF
NA,TRBV28,NA,TRBJ1-4,TGTGCCAGCCGTAACTCGAATGCCGAAAAACTGTTTTTT,CASRNSNAEKLFF
NA,TRBV20-1,NA,TRBJ2-1,TGCAGTGCAGATAGCCGCAATGAGCAGTTCTTC,CSADSRNEQFF
few,TRBV7-9,NA,TRBJ1-4,TGTGCCAGCAGCTTCGGCGGGATGGGTGAAAAACTGTTTTTT,CASSFGGMGEKLFF
NA,TRBV29-1,TRBD1,TRBJ2-3,TGCAGCGTACTGGGACAGGGGGGTCCAGATACGCAGTATTTT,CSVLGQGGPDTQYF
NA,TRBV19,TRBD1,TRBJ1-1,TGTGCCAGTAGTAGAGACAGGGAAGGAACTGAAGCTTTCTTT,CASSRDREGTEAFF
NA,TRBV6-5,NA,TRBJ2-7,TGTGCCAGCAGTTATAATCGGGGAGGCCCGTACGAGCAGTACTTC,CASSYNRGGPYEQYF
NA,TRBV25-1,TRBD1,TRBJ1-1,TGTGCCAGCAGTGAATGGGGACAGGGGCGCGGCACTGAAGCTTTCTTT,CASSEWGQGRGTEAFF
NA,TRBV2,NA,TRBJ1-4,TGTGCCAGCAGTGAAGCCCACGCCCCGAGAGGGAAAAAGAAGTCGAGAAGTGAAAAACTGTTTTTT,CASSEAHAPRGKKKSRSEKLFF
once,TRBV4-1,NA,TRBJ1-2,TGCGCCAGCAGCCAAGCGGGGGGGTTGATCCCTTATGGCTACACCTTC,CASSQAGGLIPYGYTF
NA,TRBV18,NA,TRBJ1-1,TGTGCCAGCTCACAACCCGCACTTGAAGCTTTCTTT,CASSQPALEAFF
NA,TRBV7-9,NA,TRBJ1-1,TGTGCCAGCAGCTTATGGCCCGAAGTCGGCGGGAACACTGAAGCTTTCTTT,CASSLWPEVGGNTEAFF
NA,TRBV5-1,TRBD1,TRBJ1-2,TGCGCCAGCAGCTTGGGTCAGACAGGGGGCACCTATGGCTACACCTTC,CASSLGQTGGTYGYTF
once,TRBV28,NA,TRBJ1-5,TGTGCCAGCAGTACAACACAGGGCCACAATCAGCCCCAGCATTTT,CASSTTQGHNQPQHF
NA,TRBV7-9,TRBD1,TRBJ1-2,TGTGCCGTAGGGACAGACCTTAACTATGGCTACACCTTC,CAVGTDLNYGYTF
NA,TRBV5-6,NA,TRBJ2-5,TGTGCCAGCAGCTTGGTGCTAGCCGGGGAGACCCAGTACTTC,CASSLVLAGETQYF
NA,TRBV5-1,TRBD1,TRBJ1-2,TGCGCCAGCAGCGGCGACAGGGGGCACTTCTATGGCTACACCTTC,CASSGDRGHFYGYTF
NA,TRBV5-1,NA,TRBJ1-2,TGCGCCAGCAGCGATCCTAATACAGGGTTTTACTATGGCTACACCTTC,CASSDPNTGFYYGYTF
NA,TRBV11-2,TRBD1,TRBJ1-2,TGTGCCAGCAGCTTTGGGGGTACAGGGGGCGCCTCCGGTGGCTACACCTTC,CASSFGGTGGASGGYTF
NA,TRBV6-1,NA,TRBJ2-3,TGTGCCAGCAGCAGGAGGCACGGAGATACGCAGTATTTT,CASSRRHGDTQYF
NA,TRBV5-4,TRBD2,TRBJ2-1,TGTGCCAGCAGTTCCGGGACTAGCGGCGGGGATGAGCAGTTCTTC,CASSSGTSGGDEQFF
NA,TRBV6-1,NA,TRBJ1-2,TGTGCCAGCATCGTAAGGTCAGGGGATGGCTACACCTTC,CASIVRSGDGYTF
NA,TRBV4-3,TRBD2,TRBJ2-5,TGCGCCAGCAGCCCTGGACTAGCGGGAATAGAGACCCAGTACTTC,CASSPGLAGIETQYF
NA,TRBV5-1,NA,TRBJ2-3,TGCGCCAGCAGCCGGTCTAGCGAAATTGCGCAGTATTTT,CASSRSSEIAQYF